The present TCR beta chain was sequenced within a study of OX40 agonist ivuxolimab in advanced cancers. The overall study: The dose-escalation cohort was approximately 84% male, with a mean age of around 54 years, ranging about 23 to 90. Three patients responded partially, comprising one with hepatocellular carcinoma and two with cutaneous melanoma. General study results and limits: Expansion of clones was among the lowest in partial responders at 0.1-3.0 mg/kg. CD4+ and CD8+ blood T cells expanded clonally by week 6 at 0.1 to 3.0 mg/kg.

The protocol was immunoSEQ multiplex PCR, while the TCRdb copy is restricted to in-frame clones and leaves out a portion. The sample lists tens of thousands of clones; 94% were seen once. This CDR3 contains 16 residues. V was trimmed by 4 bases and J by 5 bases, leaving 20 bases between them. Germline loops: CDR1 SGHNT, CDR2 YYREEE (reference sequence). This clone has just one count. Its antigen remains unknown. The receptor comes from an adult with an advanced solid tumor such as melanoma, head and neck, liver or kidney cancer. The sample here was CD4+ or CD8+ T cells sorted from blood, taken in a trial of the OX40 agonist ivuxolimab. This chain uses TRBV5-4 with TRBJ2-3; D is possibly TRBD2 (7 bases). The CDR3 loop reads CASSRGGEVARDTQYF. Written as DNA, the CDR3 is TGTGCCAGCAGCAGGGGGGGCGAAGTCGCCAGAGATACGCAGTATTTT.